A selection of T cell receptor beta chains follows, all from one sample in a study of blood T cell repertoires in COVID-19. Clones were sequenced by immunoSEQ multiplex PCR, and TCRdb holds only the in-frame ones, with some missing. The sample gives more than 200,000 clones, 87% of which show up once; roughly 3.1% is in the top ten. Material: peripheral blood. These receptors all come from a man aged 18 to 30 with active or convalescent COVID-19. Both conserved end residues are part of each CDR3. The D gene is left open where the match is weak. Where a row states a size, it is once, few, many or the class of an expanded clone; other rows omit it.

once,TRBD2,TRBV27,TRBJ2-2,TGTGCCAGCAGTTCCAACCTCCGGACTAGCGGGGGGATGCGGGAGCTGTTTTTT,CASSSNLRTSGGMRELFF
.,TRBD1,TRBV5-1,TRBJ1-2,TGCGCCAGCAGCTTAGCCGGGACAGGGAACTATGGCTACACCTTC,CASSLAGTGNYGYTF
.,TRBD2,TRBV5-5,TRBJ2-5,TGTGCCAGCAGCTGGACCGGGACTAGCGGGGAGACCCAGTACTTC,CASSWTGTSGETQYF
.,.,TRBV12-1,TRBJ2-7,TGTGCCAGCAGCTCCGACTTTGTGACTAGCGGTTCCTACGAGCAGTACTTC,CASSSDFVTSGSYEQYF
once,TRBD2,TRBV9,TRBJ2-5,TGTGCCAGCAGCGTTTTAGCGGGGGGGCGGACCCAGTACTTC,CASSVLAGGRTQYF
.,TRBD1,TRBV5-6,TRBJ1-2,TGTGCCAGCAGCTTAGGGACAGGGGGCGATGGCTACACCTTC,CASSLGTGGDGYTF
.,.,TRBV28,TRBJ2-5,TGTGCCAGCAGTTTTTCCGGGGTCGCTGGATCCCAGTACTTC,CASSFSGVAGSQYF
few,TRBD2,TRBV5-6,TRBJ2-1,TGTGCCAGCAGCTATCTCGGGACTAGCGGCCTTAGCTCCTACAATGAGCAGTTCTTC,CASSYLGTSGLSSYNEQFF
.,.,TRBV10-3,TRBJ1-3,TGTGCCATCAGTCTGGACTCATCAACTGGAAACACCATATATTTT,CAISLDSSTGNTIYF
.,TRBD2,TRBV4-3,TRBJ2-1,TGCGCCAGCAGCCAAGACCCGACTAGCGGGAACTACAATGAGCAGTTCTTC,CASSQDPTSGNYNEQFF